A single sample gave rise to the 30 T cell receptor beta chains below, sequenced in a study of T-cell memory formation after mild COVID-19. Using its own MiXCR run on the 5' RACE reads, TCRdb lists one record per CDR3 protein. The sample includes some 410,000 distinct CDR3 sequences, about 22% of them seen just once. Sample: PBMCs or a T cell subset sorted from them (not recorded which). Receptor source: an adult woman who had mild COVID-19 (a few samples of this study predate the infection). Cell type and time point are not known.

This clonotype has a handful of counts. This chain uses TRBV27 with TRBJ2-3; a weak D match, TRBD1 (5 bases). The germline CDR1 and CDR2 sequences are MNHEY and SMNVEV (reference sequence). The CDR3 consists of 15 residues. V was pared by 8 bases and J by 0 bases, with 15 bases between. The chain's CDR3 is CASGRVPPSTDTQYF. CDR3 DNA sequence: TGTGCCAGCGGCAGGGTCCCCCCTAGCACAGATACGCAGTATTTT.

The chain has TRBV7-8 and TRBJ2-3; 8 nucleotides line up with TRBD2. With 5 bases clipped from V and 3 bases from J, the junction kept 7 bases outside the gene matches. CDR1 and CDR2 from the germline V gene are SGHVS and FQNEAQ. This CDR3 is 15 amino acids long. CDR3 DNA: TGTGCCAGCAGCACACCAATAGCGGGAACAGATACGCAGTATTTT. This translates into CASSTPIAGTDTQYF.

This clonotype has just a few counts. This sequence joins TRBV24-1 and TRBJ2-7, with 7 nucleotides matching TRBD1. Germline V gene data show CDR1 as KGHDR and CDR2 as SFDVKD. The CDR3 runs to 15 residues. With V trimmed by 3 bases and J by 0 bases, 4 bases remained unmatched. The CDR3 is CATSDHTGVSYEQYF. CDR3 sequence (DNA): TGTGCCACCAGTGATCATACAGGGGTCTCCTACGAGCAGTACTTC.

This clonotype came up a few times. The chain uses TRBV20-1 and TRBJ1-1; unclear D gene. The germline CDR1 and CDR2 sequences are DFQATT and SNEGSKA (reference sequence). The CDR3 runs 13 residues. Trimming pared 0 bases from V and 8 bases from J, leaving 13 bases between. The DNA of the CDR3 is TGCAGTGCTAGAGATTCGGGGATCAGCGAAGCTTTCTTT. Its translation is CSARDSGISEAFF.

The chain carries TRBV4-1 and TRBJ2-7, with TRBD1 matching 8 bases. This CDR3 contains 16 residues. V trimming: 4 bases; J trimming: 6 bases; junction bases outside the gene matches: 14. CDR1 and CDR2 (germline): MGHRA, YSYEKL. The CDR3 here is CASSLTSGTGGPEQYF. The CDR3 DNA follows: TGCGCCAGCAGCCTGACCTCCGGGACAGGTGGGCCCGAGCAGTACTTC.

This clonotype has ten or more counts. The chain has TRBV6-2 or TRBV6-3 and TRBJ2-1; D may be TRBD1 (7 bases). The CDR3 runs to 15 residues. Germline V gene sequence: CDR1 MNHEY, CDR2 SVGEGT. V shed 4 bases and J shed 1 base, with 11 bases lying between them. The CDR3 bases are TGTGCCAGCAGTTGGGCAGGGGGGTCCTACAATGAGCAGTTCTTC. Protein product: CASSWAGGSYNEQFF.

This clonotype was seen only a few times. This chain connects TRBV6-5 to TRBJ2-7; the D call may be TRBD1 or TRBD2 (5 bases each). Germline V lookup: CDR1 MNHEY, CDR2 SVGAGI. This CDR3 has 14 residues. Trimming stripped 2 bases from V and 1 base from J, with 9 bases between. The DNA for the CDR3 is TGTGCCAGCAGTTACCCGGGGCGGTCCTACGAGCAGTACTTC. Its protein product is CASSYPGRSYEQYF.

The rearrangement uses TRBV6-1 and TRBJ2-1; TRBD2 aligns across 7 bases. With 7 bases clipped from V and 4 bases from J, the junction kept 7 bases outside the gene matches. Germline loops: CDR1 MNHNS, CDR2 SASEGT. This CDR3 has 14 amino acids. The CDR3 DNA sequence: TGTGCCAGCACTTGGGGGGGGAATTACAATGAGCAGTTCTTC. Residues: CASTWGGNYNEQFF.

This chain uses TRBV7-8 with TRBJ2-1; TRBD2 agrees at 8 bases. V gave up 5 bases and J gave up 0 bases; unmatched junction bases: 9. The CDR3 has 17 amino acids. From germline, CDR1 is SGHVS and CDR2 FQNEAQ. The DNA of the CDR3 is TGTGCCAGCAGCCCAGAGGCGGGGGGCTCCTCCTACAATGAGCAGTTCTTC. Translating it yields CASSPEAGGSSYNEQFF.

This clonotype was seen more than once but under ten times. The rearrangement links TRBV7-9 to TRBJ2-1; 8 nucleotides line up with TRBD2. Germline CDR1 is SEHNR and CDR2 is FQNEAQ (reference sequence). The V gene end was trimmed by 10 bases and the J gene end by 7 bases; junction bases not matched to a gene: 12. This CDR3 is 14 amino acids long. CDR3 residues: CATVPSGSGNEQFF. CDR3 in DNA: TGTGCCACCGTGCCAAGCGGGAGCGGAAATGAGCAGTTCTTC.

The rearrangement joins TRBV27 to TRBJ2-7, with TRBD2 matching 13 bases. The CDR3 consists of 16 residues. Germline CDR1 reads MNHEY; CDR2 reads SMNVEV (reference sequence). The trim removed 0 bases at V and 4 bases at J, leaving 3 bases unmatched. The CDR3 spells CASSLSGTSGMYEQYF. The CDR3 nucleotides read TGTGCCAGCAGTTTATCCGGGACTAGCGGGATGTACGAGCAGTACTTC.

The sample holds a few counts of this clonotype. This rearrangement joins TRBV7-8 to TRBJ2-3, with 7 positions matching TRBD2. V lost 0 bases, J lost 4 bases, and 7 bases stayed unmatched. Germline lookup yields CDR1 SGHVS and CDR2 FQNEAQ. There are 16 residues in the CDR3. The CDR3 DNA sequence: TGTGCCAGCAGCTTAGCGGGAGGGTCGGCCGCAGATACGCAGTATTTT. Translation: CASSLAGGSAADTQYF. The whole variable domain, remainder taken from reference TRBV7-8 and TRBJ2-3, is GAGVSQSPRYKVAKRGQDVALRCDPISGHVSLFWYQQALGQGPEFLTYFQNEAQLDKSGLPSDRFFAERPEGSVSTLKIQRTQQEDSAVYLCASSLAGGSAADTQYFGPGTRLTVL.

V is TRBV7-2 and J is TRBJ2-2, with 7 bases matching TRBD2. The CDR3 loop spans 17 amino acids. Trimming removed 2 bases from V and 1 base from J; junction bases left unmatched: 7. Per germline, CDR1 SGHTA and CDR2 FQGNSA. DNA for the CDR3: TGTGCCAGCAGCTTACCTGGGAGGGATCTGAACACCGGGGAGCTGTTTTTT. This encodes CASSLPGRDLNTGELFF.

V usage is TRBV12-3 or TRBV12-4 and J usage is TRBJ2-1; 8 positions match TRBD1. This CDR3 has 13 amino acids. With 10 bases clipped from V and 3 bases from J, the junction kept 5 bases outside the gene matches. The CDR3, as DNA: TGTGCCACCCTGGGACAGGTCTACAATGAGCAGTTCTTC. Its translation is CATLGQVYNEQFF.

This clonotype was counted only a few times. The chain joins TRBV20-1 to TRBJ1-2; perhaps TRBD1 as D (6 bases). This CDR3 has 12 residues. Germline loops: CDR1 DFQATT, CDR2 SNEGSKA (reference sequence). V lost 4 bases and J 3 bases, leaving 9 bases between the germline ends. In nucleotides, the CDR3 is TGCAGTGCTAACCAGGGGTACTATGGCTACACCTTC. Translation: CSANQGYYGYTF.

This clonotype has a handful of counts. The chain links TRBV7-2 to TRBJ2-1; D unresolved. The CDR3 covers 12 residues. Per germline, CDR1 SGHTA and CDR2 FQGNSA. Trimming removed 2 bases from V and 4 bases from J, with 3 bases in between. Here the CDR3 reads CASSLIYNEQFF. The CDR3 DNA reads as TGTGCCAGCAGCTTAATTTACAATGAGCAGTTCTTC.

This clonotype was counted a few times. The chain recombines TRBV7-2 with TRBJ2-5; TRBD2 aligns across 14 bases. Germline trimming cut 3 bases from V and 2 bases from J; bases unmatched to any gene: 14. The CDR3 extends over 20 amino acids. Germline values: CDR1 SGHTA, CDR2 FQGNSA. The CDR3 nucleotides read TGTGCCAGCAGCTTTAGGGCCTGGACTAGCGGGAGGACGATTCAAGAGACCCAGTACTTC. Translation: CASSFRAWTSGRTIQETQYF.

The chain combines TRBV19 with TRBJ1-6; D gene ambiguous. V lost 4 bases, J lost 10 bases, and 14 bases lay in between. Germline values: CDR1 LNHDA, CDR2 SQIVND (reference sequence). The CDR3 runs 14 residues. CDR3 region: CASSTPAKASPLHF. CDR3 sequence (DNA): TGTGCCAGTAGTACCCCTGCCAAGGCGTCACCCCTCCACTTT.

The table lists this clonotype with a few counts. The CDR3 is CASSQDSAPPGGTQYF. The CDR3 coding sequence is TGTGCCAGCAGCCAAGATTCGGCGCCCCCGGGAGGTACGCAGTATTTT. V usage is TRBV4-2 and J usage is TRBJ2-3; 7 bases map to TRBD2. The junction had 11 bases not matched to a gene; V was cut back by 0 bases and J by 8 bases. CDR1 is LGHNA and CDR2 is YNFKEQ in the germline V gene. CDR3 size: 16 residues.

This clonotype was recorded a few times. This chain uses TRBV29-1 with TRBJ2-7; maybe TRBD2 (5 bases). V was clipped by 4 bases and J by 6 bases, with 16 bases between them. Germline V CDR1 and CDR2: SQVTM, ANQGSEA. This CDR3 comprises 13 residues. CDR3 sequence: CSVGEGLRVEQYF. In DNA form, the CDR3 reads TGCAGCGTTGGCGAGGGTCTGAGGGTCGAGCAGTACTTC.

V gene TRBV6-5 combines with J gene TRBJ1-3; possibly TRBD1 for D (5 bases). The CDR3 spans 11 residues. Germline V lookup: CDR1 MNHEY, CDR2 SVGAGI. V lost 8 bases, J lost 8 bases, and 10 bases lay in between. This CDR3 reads CASWAGDTIYF. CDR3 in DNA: TGTGCCAGCTGGGCGGGGGACACCATATATTTT.

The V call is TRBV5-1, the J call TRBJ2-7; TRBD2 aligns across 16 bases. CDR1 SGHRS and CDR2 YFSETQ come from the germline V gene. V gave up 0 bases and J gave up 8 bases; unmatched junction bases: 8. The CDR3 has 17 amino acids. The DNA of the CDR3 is TGCGCCAGCAGCTTGGATTCGGGACTAGCGGGAGGGCCAAAGCAGTACTTC. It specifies CASSLDSGLAGGPKQYF.

CDR3 protein: CASSSPNIHEQYF. The CDR3 DNA reads TGTGCCAGCAGCTCGCCGAACATCCACGAGCAGTACTTC. The chain employs TRBV7-9 and TRBJ2-7, with unresolved D. Deletions cut 4 bases from V and 5 bases from J, with 12 bases between. This CDR3 comprises 13 residues. Looked up from germline, CDR1 is SEHNR and CDR2 is FQNEAQ (reference sequence). The complete variable domain, with remaining parts taken from reference TRBV7-9 and TRBJ2-7, reads DTGVSQNPRHKITKRGQNVTFRCDPISEHNRLYWYRQTLGQGPEFLTYFQNEAQLEKSRLLSDRFSAERPKGSFSTLEIQRTEQGDSAMYLCASSSPNIHEQYFGPGTRLTVT.

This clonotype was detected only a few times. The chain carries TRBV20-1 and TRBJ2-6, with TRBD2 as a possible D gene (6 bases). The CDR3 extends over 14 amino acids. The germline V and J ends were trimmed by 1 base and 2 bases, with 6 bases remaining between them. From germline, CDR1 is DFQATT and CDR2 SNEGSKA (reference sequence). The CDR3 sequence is CSARAGAGANVLTF. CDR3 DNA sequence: TGCAGTGCTAGAGCGGGGGCTGGGGCCAACGTCCTGACTTTC.

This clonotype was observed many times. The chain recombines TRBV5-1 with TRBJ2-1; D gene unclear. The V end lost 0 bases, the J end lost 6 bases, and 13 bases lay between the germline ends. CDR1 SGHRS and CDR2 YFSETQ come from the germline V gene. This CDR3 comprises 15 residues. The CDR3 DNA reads TGCGCCAGCAGCTTGGACAAGGTTGGCAGCAATGAGCAGTTCTTC. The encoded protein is CASSLDKVGSNEQFF.

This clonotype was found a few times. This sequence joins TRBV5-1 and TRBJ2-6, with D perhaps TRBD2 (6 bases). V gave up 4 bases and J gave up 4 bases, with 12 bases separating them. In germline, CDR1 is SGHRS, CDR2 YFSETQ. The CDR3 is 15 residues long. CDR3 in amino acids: CASSDGGTGANVLTF. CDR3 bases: TGCGCCAGCAGCGATGGGGGGACCGGGGCCAACGTCCTGACTTTC.

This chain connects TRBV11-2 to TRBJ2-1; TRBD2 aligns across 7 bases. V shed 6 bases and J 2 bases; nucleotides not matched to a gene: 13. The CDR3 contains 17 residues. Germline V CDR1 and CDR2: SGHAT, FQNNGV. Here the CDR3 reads CASRSPLGGSTYNEQFF. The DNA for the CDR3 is TGTGCCAGCAGATCGCCTTTGGGAGGGAGCACCTACAATGAGCAGTTCTTC.

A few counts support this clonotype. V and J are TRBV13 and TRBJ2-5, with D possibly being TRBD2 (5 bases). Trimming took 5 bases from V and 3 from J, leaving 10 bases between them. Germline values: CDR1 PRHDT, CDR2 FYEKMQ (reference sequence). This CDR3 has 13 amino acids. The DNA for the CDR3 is TGTGCCAGCAGCCCGAAGAGGGAAGAGACCCAGTACTTC. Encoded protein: CASSPKREETQYF.

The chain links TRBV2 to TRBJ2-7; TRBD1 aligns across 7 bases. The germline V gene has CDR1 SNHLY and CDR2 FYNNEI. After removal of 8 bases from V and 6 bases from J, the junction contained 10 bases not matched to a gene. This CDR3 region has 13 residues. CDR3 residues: CASGRIQGREQYF. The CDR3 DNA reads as TGTGCCAGCGGGAGAATACAGGGGCGCGAGCAGTACTTC. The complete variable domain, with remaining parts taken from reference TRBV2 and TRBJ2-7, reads EPEVTQTPSHQVTQMGQEVILRCVPISNHLYFYWYRQILGQKVEFLVSFYNNEISEKSEIFDDQFSVERPDGSNFTLKIRSTKLEDSAMYFCASGRIQGREQYFGPGTRLTVT.

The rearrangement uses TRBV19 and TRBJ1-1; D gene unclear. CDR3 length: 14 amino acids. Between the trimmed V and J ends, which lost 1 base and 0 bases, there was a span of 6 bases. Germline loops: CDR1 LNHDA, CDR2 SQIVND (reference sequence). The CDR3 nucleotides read TGTGCCAGTAGTATAGGACCTATGAACACTGAAGCTTTCTTT. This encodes CASSIGPMNTEAFF.